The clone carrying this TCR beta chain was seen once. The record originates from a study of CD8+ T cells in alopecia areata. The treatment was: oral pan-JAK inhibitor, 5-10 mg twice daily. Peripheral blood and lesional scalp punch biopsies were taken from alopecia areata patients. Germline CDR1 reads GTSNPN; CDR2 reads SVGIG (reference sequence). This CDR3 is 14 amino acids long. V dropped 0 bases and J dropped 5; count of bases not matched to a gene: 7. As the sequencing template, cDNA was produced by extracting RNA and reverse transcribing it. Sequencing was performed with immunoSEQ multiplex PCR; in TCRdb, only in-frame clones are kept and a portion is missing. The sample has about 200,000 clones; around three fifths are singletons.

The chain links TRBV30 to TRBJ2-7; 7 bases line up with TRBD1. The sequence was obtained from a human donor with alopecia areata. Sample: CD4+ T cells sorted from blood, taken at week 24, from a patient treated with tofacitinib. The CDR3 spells CAWSVGQGENEQYF. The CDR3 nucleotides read TGTGCCTGGAGTGTAGGGCAGGGGGAGAACGAGCAGTACTTC.